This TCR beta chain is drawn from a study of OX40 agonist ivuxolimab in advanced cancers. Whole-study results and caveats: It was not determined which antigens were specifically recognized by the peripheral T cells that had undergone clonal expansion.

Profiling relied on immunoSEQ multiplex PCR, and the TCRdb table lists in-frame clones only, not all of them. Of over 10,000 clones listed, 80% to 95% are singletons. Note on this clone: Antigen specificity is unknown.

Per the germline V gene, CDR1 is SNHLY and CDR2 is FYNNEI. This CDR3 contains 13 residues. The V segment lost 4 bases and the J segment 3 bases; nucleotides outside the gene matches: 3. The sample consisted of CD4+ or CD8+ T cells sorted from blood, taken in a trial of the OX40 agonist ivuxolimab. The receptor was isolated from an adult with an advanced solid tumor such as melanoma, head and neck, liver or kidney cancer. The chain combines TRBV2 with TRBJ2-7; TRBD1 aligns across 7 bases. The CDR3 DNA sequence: TGTGCCAGCAGTGGGACAGGTAGCTACGAGCAGTACTTC. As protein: CASSGTGSYEQYF.